This T cell receptor beta chain comes out of a study of blood T cell repertoires in COVID-19. This CDR3 spans 15 amino acids. Profiled with immunoSEQ multiplex PCR; TCRdb holds only in-frame clones, not every one. In the table there are around 400,000 clones, approximately 89% of which are singletons. This receptor was obtained from a woman aged 60-75 years with COVID-19, enrolled during active disease. Sequenced input: peripheral blood. J is TRBJ1-4 and V is TRBV21-1; TRBD1, the table's D call, was not compared with the DNA. TRBV21-1 is designated a pseudogene. This chain's CDR3 is CASSKESRGGEKLFF. The CDR3 nucleotides read TGTGCCAGCAGCAAAGAAAGCAGGGGCGGTGAAAAACTGTTTTTT.